This T cell receptor (beta chain) was sequenced for a study of CD8 T cell repertoires and HIV-1 epitope variants. Across the study: Separate wells received one of Twenty-five Gag or Nef variant peptides. Epitopes were three Gag families plus Nef HW9 and YT9.

Per the germline V gene, CDR1 is ENHRY and CDR2 is SYGVKD. This CDR3 spans 16 amino acids. The ends lost 2 bases at V and 5 bases at J; junction bases unmatched: 6. Only in-frame clones appear in the TCRdb table, and some are missing; sequencing was by immunoSEQ multiplex PCR. The table has 6,000 to 8,000 clones, roughly two thirds seen once; the top ten hold around 45%. Regarding this clone: Its specificity is unknown.

The specimen was cultured CD8+ T cells derived from PBMCs. The V gene is TRBV10-3, the J gene TRBJ2-1; TRBD1 matches 10 bases. The source is a male donor with HIV. CDR3 coding DNA: TGTGCCATCAGTGAGATGACAGGGGGCTTGGACAATGAGCAGTTCTTC. Its translation: CAISEMTGGLDNEQFF.